The 14 T cell receptor beta chains in this list originate from one sample, sequenced in a study of response to subunit inactivated influenza vaccine. MiXCR, applied by TCRdb to the RT-PCR reads, yields one record per CDR3 protein. The sample includes 650,000 to 700,000 distinct CDR3 sequences, roughly 14% of them seen just once. The sequencing here drew on PBMCs from blood, taken approximately 13 days after vaccination. The receptors come from a man aged 45-65 years who received an inactivated influenza vaccine.

This clonotype was seen only a few times. V gene TRBV6-2 or TRBV6-3 combines with J gene TRBJ2-1; D perhaps matches TRBD2 (6 bases). Germline CDR1 and CDR2: MNHEY and SVGEGT. The CDR3 is made up of 12 amino acids. Deletions cut 6 bases from V and 9 bases from J, with 12 bases between. The CDR3 reads CASRLTGGEQFF. In nucleotides, the CDR3 is TGTGCCAGCAGATTAACCGGGGGTGAGCAGTTCTTC.

This chain connects TRBV11-2 to TRBJ2-1; D is possibly TRBD2 (5 bases). This CDR3 has 14 amino acids. V lost 0 bases and J 6 bases, leaving 9 bases between the germline ends. Germline V CDR1 and CDR2: SGHAT, FQNNGV. CDR3 protein: CASSLDERPNEQFF. The CDR3 region has the DNA TGTGCCAGCAGCTTAGATGAGCGGCCCAATGAGCAGTTCTTC.

The chain recombines TRBV7-2 with TRBJ2-5; unclear D gene. V lost 0 bases to trimming and J lost 4 bases, with 12 bases between them. Per the germline V gene, CDR1 is SGHTA and CDR2 is FQGNSA. The CDR3 length is 15 residues. DNA of the CDR3: TGTGCCAGCAGCTTAGCTCGGCAGGCGGCAGAGACCCAGTACTTC. Translated, it gives CASSLARQAAETQYF.

This clonotype was seen a handful of times. The chain links TRBV10-3 to TRBJ1-1; D uncertain. The germline V gene encodes CDR1 ENHRY and CDR2 SYGVKD. The CDR3 covers 12 residues. The ends were cut back, 7 bases at V and 0 bases at J, with 6 bases in the middle. CDR3 region: CAITNMNTEAFF. The CDR3 region has the DNA TGTGCCATCACTAATATGAACACTGAAGCTTTCTTT.

This clonotype was found a few times. The rearrangement links TRBV28 to TRBJ2-6; D may be TRBD2 (6 bases). The V end lost 3 bases, the J end lost 0 bases, and 15 bases lay between the germline ends. The CDR3 has 18 residues. CDR1 and CDR2 (germline): MDHEN, SYDVKM. CDR3 sequence reads: CASSLGLKGFSGANVLTF. In DNA, the CDR3 is TGTGCCAGCAGTTTGGGACTGAAAGGCTTCTCTGGGGCCAACGTCCTGACTTTC.

This clonotype has a handful of counts. The rearrangement joins TRBV7-8 to TRBJ1-6, with D perhaps matching TRBD1 (6 bases). Germline CDR1 is SGHVS and CDR2 is FQNEAQ. Trimming stripped 5 bases from V and 12 bases from J, with 20 bases between. The CDR3 spans 15 residues. CDR3 region: CASSLGRGLGRPLHF. The CDR3 nucleotides read TGTGCCAGCAGCCTGGGACGGGGGCTTGGGAGACCCCTCCACTTT.

This clonotype was observed a few times. The chain employs TRBV6-1 and TRBJ1-3; D is ambiguous. Looked up from germline, CDR1 is MNHNS and CDR2 is SASEGT. The CDR3 runs to 14 residues. Trimming stripped 7 bases from V and 0 bases from J, with 10 bases between. CDR3 protein: CASTTAYSGNTIYF. The DNA of the CDR3 is TGTGCCAGCACTACGGCCTACTCTGGAAACACCATATATTTT.

This clonotype has more than one count but fewer than ten. This rearrangement joins TRBV4-3 to TRBJ2-3; 9 bases agree with TRBD2. Germline assignment: CDR1 LGHNA and CDR2 YSLEER. The CDR3 covers 16 residues. J was trimmed by 2 bases and V by 0 bases; bases with no gene match: 3. The CDR3 protein is CASSQDLAGYTDTQYF. DNA for the CDR3: TGCGCCAGCAGCCAAGATCTAGCGGGATACACAGATACGCAGTATTTT.

This clonotype has more than one count but fewer than ten. This chain links TRBV7-3 with TRBJ2-1; a weak D match, TRBD2 (5 bases). Germline V lookup: CDR1 SGHTA, CDR2 FQGTGA. The CDR3 extends over 13 amino acids. V shed 5 bases and J shed 9 bases, with 14 bases lying between them. The CDR3 spells CASSQTGSGEQFF. CDR3 DNA: TGTGCCAGCAGCCAGACCGGCAGCGGTGAGCAGTTCTTC.

This clonotype was seen ten or more times. The chain couples TRBV10-3 to TRBJ2-1; D remains ambiguous. CDR1 is ENHRY and CDR2 is SYGVKD in the germline V gene. The CDR3 contains 13 residues. Trimming cost V 6 bases and J 4 bases, with 10 bases left between them. CDR3: CAIRPVGYNEQFF. The CDR3 DNA is TGTGCCATCAGACCCGTGGGATACAATGAGCAGTTCTTC.

This sequence joins TRBV5-5 and TRBJ2-5; 11 bases align to TRBD1. After removal of 6 bases from V and 3 bases from J, the junction contained 4 bases not matched to a gene. CDR1 is SGHKS and CDR2 is YYEKEE in the germline V gene (reference sequence). CDR3 length: 14 amino acids. The CDR3 nucleotides read TGTGCCAGCAAACCGGGACAGGGGGAAGAGACCCAGTACTTC. It translates to CASKPGQGEETQYF. Together with reference TRBV5-5 and TRBJ2-5, the CDR3 gives the full variable domain: DAGVTQSPTHLIKTRGQQVTLRCSPISGHKSVSWYQQVLGQGPQFIFQYYEKEERGRGNFPDRFSARQFPNYSSELNVNALLLGDSALYLCASKPGQGEETQYFGPGTRLLVL.

This clonotype was detected a few times. The chain carries TRBV4-3 and TRBJ2-2, with 10 positions matching TRBD2. Germline CDR1 and CDR2: LGHNA and YSLEER. The V and J ends lost 0 bases and 5 bases, in that order; junction bases with no gene match: 15. The CDR3 totals 20 residues. CDR3 DNA sequence: TGCGCCAGCAGCCAAGATCCCGGAGGACTAGCGGCCTCGAGTACCGGGGAGCTGTTTTTT. It codes for CASSQDPGGLAASSTGELFF.

This clonotype was seen more than once but under ten times. CDR3 coding DNA: TGTGCCAGCAGCTGGCGGTCTATTGGCACCGGGGAGCTGTTTTTT. It yields the protein CASSWRSIGTGELFF. The genes are TRBV2 and TRBJ2-2; D remains unclear. This CDR3 spans 15 amino acids. V lost 6 bases, J lost 4 bases, and 15 bases lay in between. Per the germline V gene, CDR1 is SNHLY and CDR2 is FYNNEI.

The rearrangement joins TRBV4-1 to TRBJ2-7; either TRBD1 or TRBD2 may supply D (6 bases each). There are 15 residues in the CDR3. Germline assignment: CDR1 MGHRA and CDR2 YSYEKL. V was shortened by 0 bases and J by 3 bases, with 12 bases between the two germline ends. CDR3 region: CASSQEPGANYEQYF. The DNA for the CDR3 is TGCGCCAGCAGCCAAGAACCGGGGGCGAACTACGAGCAGTACTTC.